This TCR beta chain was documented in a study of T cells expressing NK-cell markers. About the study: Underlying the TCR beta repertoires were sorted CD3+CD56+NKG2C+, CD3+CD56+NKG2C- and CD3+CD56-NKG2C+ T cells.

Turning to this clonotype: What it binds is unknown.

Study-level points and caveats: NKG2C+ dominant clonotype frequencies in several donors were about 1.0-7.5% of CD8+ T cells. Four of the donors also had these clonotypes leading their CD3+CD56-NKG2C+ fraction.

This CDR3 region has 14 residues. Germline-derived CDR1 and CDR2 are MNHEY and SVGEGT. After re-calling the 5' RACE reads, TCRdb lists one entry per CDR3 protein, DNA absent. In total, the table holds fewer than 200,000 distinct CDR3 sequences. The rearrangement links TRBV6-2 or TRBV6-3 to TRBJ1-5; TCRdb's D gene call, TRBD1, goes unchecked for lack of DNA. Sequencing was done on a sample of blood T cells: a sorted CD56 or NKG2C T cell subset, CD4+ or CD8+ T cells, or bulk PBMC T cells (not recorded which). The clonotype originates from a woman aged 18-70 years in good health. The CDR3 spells CASKPGNGDQPQHF.